The rows below give T cell receptor beta chains drawn from one sample of a study of blood T cell repertoires in COVID-19. TCRdb keeps only in-frame clones here, not all; method: immunoSEQ multiplex PCR. The table has roughly 67,000 clones, roughly nine tenths seen once. Specimen: peripheral blood. The receptors stem from a man aged 45 to 65 with active COVID-19. Each CDR3 is given without its conserved first and last residue. Fields, in order: clone size, CDR3 length, V gene, J gene, CDR3 protein. A row's size may be missing; if present it is once, few, many or a size class.

.,13,TRBV28,TRBJ2-1,ASIPGLAGYNEQF
.,12,TRBV4-3,TRBJ1-1,ASSQDMSRLEAF
.,10,TRBV19,TRBJ1-1,ASSSGGPEAF
.,14,TRBV21-1,TRBJ1-2,ASSPQKGQSAYGYT
.,11,TRBV27,TRBJ2-5,ASSDYLRETQY
once,12,TRBV9,TRBJ2-5,ASSVDRGSETQY
.,11,TRBV7-8,TRBJ2-7,ASSLLHLYEQY
.,11,TRBV5-6,TRBJ2-3,ASSLGSGDRKH
.,14,TRBV10-3,TRBJ2-7,AISEGTSGRIDEQY
.,13,TRBV18,TRBJ2-7,ASSPGGGPTYEQY
.,15,TRBV5-6,TRBJ2-1,ASSLVGAAFKDNEQF
.,10,TRBV14,TRBJ2-7,ASSGGSFEQY
few,17,TRBV7-8,TRBJ2-3,ASSMGRLVGISGTDTQY
.,12,TRBV2,TRBJ1-1,ASSGGTGRAEAF
.,12,TRBV30,TRBJ2-7,AWSGTGRGYEQY
.,13,TRBV18,TRBJ2-7,ASSQTQGALYEQY
.,17,TRBV18,TRBJ2-1,ASSPLLAGGSSFYNEQF
.,11,TRBV28,TRBJ2-7,ASRDNPLAEQY
.,11,TRBV5-1,TRBJ1-1,ASSLTPSTEAF
few,13,TRBV6-2/TRBV6-3,TRBJ2-7,ASSLTDRSSYEQY
.,12,TRBV4-3,TRBJ2-6,ASSQDQGTNVLT
.,12,TRBV7-9,TRBJ2-7,ASSSWDRTYEQY
.,13,TRBV7-6,TRBJ1-5,ASSTKQGFNQPQH
.,15,TRBV7-9,TRBJ2-5,ASSFHRQRGGSETQY
.,13,TRBV29-1,TRBJ2-3,SVLRREQSTDTQY
.,12,TRBV3-1/TRBV3-2,TRBJ2-3,ASKGGRRTDTQY
.,13,TRBV7-8,TRBJ1-4,ASSSYRQENEKLF
.,13,TRBV29-1,TRBJ2-6,SVARGVPGANVLT
.,11,TRBV19,TRBJ2-2,ASRTGGTGELF
.,14,TRBV28,TRBJ2-3,ASTLGLDTSTDTQY
.,12,TRBV5-4,TRBJ2-3,ASSLVSGADTQY
.,11,TRBV9,TRBJ2-5,ASSVGPQETQY
.,14,TRBV7-8,TRBJ2-3,ASSSSGLLPTDTQY
.,13,TRBV6-6,TRBJ2-3,ATLGRDRGSDTQY
.,14,TRBV7-8,TRBJ2-2,ASSFPGGKGTGELF
.,14,TRBV10-3,TRBJ2-1,AISESSGRARVEQF
.,14,TRBV5-1,TRBJ2-6,ASSSGPLSGANVLT
.,13,TRBV5-6,TRBJ2-5,ASSPRGGLQETQY
.,15,TRBV7-3,TRBJ2-1,ASSLSHTSSYPNEQF
.,14,TRBV4-2,TRBJ2-1,ASSQDWAGGNNEQF
.,12,TRBV29-1,TRBJ2-2,SVARAAGTGELF
.,14,TRBV5-4,TRBJ2-7,ASSLASIPSSYEQY